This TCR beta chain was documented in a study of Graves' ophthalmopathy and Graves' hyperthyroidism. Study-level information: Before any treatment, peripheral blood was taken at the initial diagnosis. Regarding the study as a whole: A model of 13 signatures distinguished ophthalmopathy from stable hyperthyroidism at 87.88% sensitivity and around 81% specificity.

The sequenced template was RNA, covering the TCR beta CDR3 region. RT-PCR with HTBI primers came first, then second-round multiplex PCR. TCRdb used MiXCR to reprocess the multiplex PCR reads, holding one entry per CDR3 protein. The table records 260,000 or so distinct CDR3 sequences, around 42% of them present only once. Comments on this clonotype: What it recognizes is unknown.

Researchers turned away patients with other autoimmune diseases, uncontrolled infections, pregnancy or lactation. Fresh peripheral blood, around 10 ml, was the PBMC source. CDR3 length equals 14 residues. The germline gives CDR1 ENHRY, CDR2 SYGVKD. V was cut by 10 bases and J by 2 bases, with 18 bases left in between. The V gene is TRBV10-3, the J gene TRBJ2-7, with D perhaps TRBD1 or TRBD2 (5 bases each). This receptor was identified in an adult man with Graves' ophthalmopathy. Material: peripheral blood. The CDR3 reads CATRYGAEAYEQYF. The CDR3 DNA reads TGTGCCACCAGATACGGGGCAGAGGCCTACGAGCAGTACTTC.